The 9 T cell receptor delta chains listed next were all sequenced from one sample in a study of γδ T cells in repeated Plasmodium falciparum infection. Flow sorting of PBMC yielded separate Vgamma9/Vdelta2+ and Vdelta2-negative gammadelta T cell populations for bulk repertoire analysis. TCRdb re-identified clones in the multiplex PCR reads via CATT. The sample lists 93,000 or so delta-chain clones, less than 1% seen once, with over 8.5% in the top ten. Material: gamma-delta T cells from blood. The receptor set was obtained from a pool of human donors (malaria-infected and uninfected, not separated).

A note on this clone: The likely explanation is a read error, given a far larger clone one base away. Other DNA sequences in this sample translate to the same CDR3. No J gene was named, though the V gene is TRDV1; TRDD3 is the table's D call, not checked against the DNA. The germline gives CDR1 TSWWSYY, CDR2 QGS. The CDR3 loop spans 22 amino acids. The CDR3 nucleotides are TGTGCTCTTGGGGAACTAGAATTCGTCCTACGTGAGGATGCTCTTTACACCGATAAGCTCATCTTT. Protein: CALGELEFVLREDALYTDKLIF.

This clone was picked up a small number of times. This DNA's translation differs at residue 12 from TCRdb's protein, which comes from a much larger clone; a read error is likely, and the protein shown is translated from the DNA. The chain employs TRDV1 and TRDJ1; 11 positions match TRDD3. Because TCRdb records no J gene, it was assigned here through a match of the DNA to germline. Germline CDR1 TSWWSYY, CDR2 QGS. CDR3 size: 22 residues. The V gene end was trimmed by 3 bases and the J gene end by 1 base; junction bases not matched to a gene: 22. For the CDR3, the DNA is TGTGCTCTTGGGGATTCTTCCTTCCTCGGAAGAGCGTGGGGGATACGCACCGATAAACTCATCTTT. Encoded protein: CALGDSSFLGRAWGIRTDKLIF.

In the case of this clone: TCRdb lists the protein of a much larger clone for this DNA, which differs at residue 15, so this is likely a read error; the protein given here is translated from the DNA itself. The chain employs TRDV1 and TRDJ1; 10 bases align to TRDD3. TCRdb lists no J gene, so it was determined here by aligning the DNA to germline. The CDR3 contains 20 residues. J gave up 3 bases and V 3 bases, and 19 bases lay outside the gene matches. Germline V gene sequence: CDR1 TSWWSYY, CDR2 QGS. In nucleotides, the CDR3 is TGTGCTCTTGGGGATGAGTCACTTACGGGGGATACGCGTAGCGCCGATAAACTCATCTTT. Its translation: CALGDESLTGDTRSADKLIF.

As to this clone: The protein given by TCRdb reflects a much larger clone and differs at residue 3 from this DNA's translation, likely from a read error; the protein shown is the DNA's translation. The chain combines TRDV1 with TRDJ1; 7 bases align to TRDD3. TCRdb carries no J gene annotation; the J gene was assigned here by matching the DNA with germline. Germline V gives CDR1 TSWWSYY, CDR2 QGS. The V segment lost 10 bases and the J segment 3 bases; nucleotides outside the gene matches: 17. This CDR3 is built from 16 residues. This CDR3 is CAPGLTGGSTPDKLIF. The CDR3, as DNA: TGTGCTCCTGGCCTTACCGGGGGATCTACACCCGATAAACTCATCTTT.

This clone was seen a few times. The protein recorded in TCRdb matches a much larger clone and deviates from this DNA's translation at residue 3, suggesting a read error; the protein here is obtained by translating the DNA. The rearrangement uses TRDV1 and TRDJ1; TRDD3 agrees at 10 bases. CDR3 size: 13 residues. The V gene's germline CDR1 is TSWWSYY and CDR2 QGS. This chain's CDR3 is CAPGEELGDELIF. CDR3 nucleotide sequence: TGTGCTCCTGGGGAAGAACTGGGGGATGAACTCATCTTT.

As regards this clone: This DNA translates differently at residue 5 from the TCRdb protein, which is that of a much larger clone; a read error is likely, and the protein shown is the DNA's own translation. The chain couples TRDV1 to TRDJ1; 11 bases align to TRDD3. Matching the DNA to germline supplied the J gene, which TCRdb does not give. The V segment lost 4 bases and the J segment 7 bases; nucleotides outside the gene matches: 38. CDR3 length: 25 residues. Germline CDR1 TSWWSYY, CDR2 QGS. The CDR3 protein is CALGGLCSYSRPSDAGGYRSVKLIF. CDR3 DNA sequence: TGTGCTCTTGGGGGACTATGTTCCTACTCTCGTCCGTCGGATGCTGGGGGATACCGGTCGGTTAAACTCATCTTT.

Worth noting for this clone: A read error is likely here: a far larger clone is one base away. Other DNA sequences of this sample code for an identical CDR3. V is TRDV1 and J is TRDJ1; D call uncertain. TCRdb leaves out the J gene; it was filled in here by matching the DNA to germline. Germline CDR1 and CDR2: TSWWSYY and QGS. Trimming shortened V by 1 base and J by 7 bases, and 10 bases separated the two germline ends. The CDR3 runs 13 residues. The DNA for the CDR3 is TGTGCTCTTGGGGAACCCCAGAGGATTAAACTCATCTTT. Protein sequence: CALGEPQRIKLIF.

This clone occurred a few times. TCRdb has a much larger clone's protein, which differs at residue 7 from the translation of this DNA, likely because of a read error; what is shown is the protein translated from the DNA. The chain links TRDV1 to TRDJ1; tentative D call: TRDD3 (6 bases). The CDR3 runs 18 residues. Germline CDR1 TSWWSYY, CDR2 QGS. Trimming cost V 5 bases and J 2 bases, with 24 bases left between them. Here the CDR3 DNA reads TGTGCTCTTGGGAAAGCTATCGTGGGGGCCTCGGGGACCGATAAACTCATCTTT. Residues: CALGKAIVGASGTDKLIF.

Details on this clone: The likely explanation is a read error, given a far larger clone one base away. Within the sample, other DNA sequences also encode this same CDR3. The V gene call is TRDV2, and the J gene call is absent; the table's D call of TRDD3 was not tested on the DNA. The CDR3 totals 15 residues. The germline V gene encodes CDR1 GEAIGNYY and CDR2 EKD. CDR3 DNA sequence: TGTGCCTGTGACACTGTGGGGGAATACACCGATAAACTCATCTTC. The encoded protein is CACDTVGEYTDKLIF.